The source of this T cell receptor (beta chain) is a study of Graves' ophthalmopathy and Graves' hyperthyroidism. Study background: Researchers classed hyperthyroidism as stable given no ophthalmopathy within 18 months of follow-up. Study-wide points: Appearing in blood as well were most expanded thyroid clonotypes above 0.001 frequency. With a specificity of around 76% and a sensitivity of about 71%, the model predicted ophthalmopathy progression.

This clonotype occurred many times. Its target is unknown. Reliance was placed on clinical symptoms, serum thyroxine, TRAb, thyroid ultrasound and orbital computed tomography for diagnosis. With 7 bases removed from V and 8 bases from J, the gap between germline ends came to 23 bases. Looked up from germline, CDR1 is LNHDA and CDR2 is SQIVND (reference sequence). The CDR3 has 15 amino acids. RNA transcripts yielded amplified TCR beta CDR3 regions. First-round RT-PCR employed HTBI primers, with a second-round multiplex PCR after it. TCRdb itself ran the multiplex PCR reads through MiXCR, one entry per CDR3 protein. In the table there are around 1.1 million distinct CDR3 sequences, about two fifths of which are singletons.

J is TRBJ1-2 and V is TRBV19; no clear D gene. Sequencing input: peripheral blood or thyroid tissue (not recorded which). The clonotype comes from an adult man with Graves' hyperthyroidism. CDR3 loop: CASISGHGDLRGYTF. In nucleotides, the CDR3 is TGTGCCAGTATATCCGGGCACGGCGATTTGAGGGGCTACACCTTC. Drawing the rest from reference TRBV19 and TRBJ1-2, the complete variable domain is DGGITQSPKYLFRKEGQNVTLSCEQNLNHDAMYWYRQDPGQGLRLIYYSQIVNDFQKGDIAEGYSVSREKKESFPLTVTSAQKNPTAFYLCASISGHGDLRGYTFGSGTRLTVV.